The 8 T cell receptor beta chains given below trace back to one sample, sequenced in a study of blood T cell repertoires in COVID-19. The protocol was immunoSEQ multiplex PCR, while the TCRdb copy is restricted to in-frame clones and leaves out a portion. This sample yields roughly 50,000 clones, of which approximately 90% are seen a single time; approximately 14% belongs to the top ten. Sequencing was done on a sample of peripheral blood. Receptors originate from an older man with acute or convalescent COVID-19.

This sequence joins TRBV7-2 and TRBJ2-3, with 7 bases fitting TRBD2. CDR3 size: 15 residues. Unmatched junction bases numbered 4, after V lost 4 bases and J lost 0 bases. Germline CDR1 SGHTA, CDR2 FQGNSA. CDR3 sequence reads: CASSWGGASTDTQYF. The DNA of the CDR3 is TGTGCCAGCAGCTGGGGGGGAGCTAGCACAGATACGCAGTATTTT.

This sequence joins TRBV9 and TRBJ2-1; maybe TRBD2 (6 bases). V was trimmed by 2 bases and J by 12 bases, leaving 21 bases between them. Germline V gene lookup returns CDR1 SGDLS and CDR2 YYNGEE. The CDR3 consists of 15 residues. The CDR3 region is CASSVALARSDAQFF. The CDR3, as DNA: TGTGCCAGCAGCGTTGCACTAGCCCGGTCGGATGCGCAGTTCTTC.

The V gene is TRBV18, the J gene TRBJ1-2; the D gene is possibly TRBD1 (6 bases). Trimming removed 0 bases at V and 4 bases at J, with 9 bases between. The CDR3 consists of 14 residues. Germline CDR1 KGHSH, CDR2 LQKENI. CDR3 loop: CASSPPGGSYGYTF. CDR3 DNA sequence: TGTGCCAGCTCACCACCAGGGGGAAGCTATGGCTACACCTTC.

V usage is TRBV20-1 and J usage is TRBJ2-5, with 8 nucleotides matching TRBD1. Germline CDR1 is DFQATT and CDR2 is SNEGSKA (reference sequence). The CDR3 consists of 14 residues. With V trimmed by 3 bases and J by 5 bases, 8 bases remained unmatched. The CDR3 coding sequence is TGCAGTGCTAGTAAGGGCAGGGGGCAGGAGACCCAGTACTTC. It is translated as CSASKGRGQETQYF.

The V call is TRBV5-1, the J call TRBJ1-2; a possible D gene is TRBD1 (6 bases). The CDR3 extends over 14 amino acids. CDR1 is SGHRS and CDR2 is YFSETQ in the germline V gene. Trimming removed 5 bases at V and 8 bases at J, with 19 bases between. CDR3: CASSMDSNGGGYTF. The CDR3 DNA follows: TGCGCCAGCAGTATGGACAGCAATGGCGGGGGCTACACCTTC.

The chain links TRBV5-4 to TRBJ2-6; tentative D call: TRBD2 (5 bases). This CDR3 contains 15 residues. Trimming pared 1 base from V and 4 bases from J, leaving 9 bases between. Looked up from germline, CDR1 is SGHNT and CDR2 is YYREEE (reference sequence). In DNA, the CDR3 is TGTGCCAGCAGCTTGCCGGGGAGAGGGGCCAACGTCCTGACTTTC. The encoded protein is CASSLPGRGANVLTF.

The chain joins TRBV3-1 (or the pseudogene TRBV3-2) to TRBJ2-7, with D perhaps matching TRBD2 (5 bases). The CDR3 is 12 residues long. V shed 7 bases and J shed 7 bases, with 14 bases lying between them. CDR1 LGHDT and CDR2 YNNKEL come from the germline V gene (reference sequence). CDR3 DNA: TGTGCCAGCAACTTGAGGGAAGGGGAGCAGTACTTC. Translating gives CASNLREGEQYF.

The CDR3: CASSVGQRNEQFF. The CDR3, as DNA: TGTGCCAGCAGCGTAGGACAGCGCAATGAGCAGTTCTTC. The chain is built from TRBV11-3 and TRBJ2-1; perhaps TRBD1 as D (6 bases). Germline CDR1 and CDR2: SGHNT and YENEEA. This CDR3 comprises 13 residues. The V gene lost 5 bases and the J gene lost 6 bases, with 11 bases spanning the gap.